The rows below give T cell receptor beta chains drawn from one sample of a study of cytomegalovirus exposure and HLA in healthy donors. Data came from immunoSEQ multiplex PCR; TCRdb stores just in-frame clones and leaves some out. Of about 140,000 clones listed, more than 70% are singletons. The source material was PBMCs. The receptors here all came from a man aged 35 to 55 in good health and CMV-seronegative. The CDR3 runs from the conserved cysteine through the conserved F or W. Fields, in order: J gene, V gene, D gene, clone size, CDR3 protein, CDR3 DNA. The D gene is left open where the match is weak. Expanded clones are given a class, and other clones once, few, many or no size at all.

>TRBJ2-7|TRBV4-1|TRBD2|NA
CASSQLAGGVYEQYF
TGCGCCAGCAGCCAGCTAGCGGGAGGGGTCTACGAGCAGTACTTC
>TRBJ2-1|TRBV23-1|TRBD1|NA
CASSQGRQGVDEQFF
TGCGCCAGCAGTCAGGGCCGGCAGGGGGTGGATGAGCAGTTCTTC
>TRBJ2-3|TRBV2|NA|NA
CASRWASTDTQYF
TGTGCCAGCAGATGGGCCAGCACAGATACGCAGTATTTT
>TRBJ2-5|TRBV5-1|TRBD1|NA
CASSRQGDQETQYF
TGCGCCAGCAGCAGACAGGGGGACCAAGAGACCCAGTACTTC
>TRBJ2-1|TRBV11-1|NA|NA
CASSLESGRRYNEQFF
TGTGCCAGCAGCTTAGAAAGTGGGAGGCGCTACAATGAGCAGTTCTTC
>TRBJ1-2|TRBV27|TRBD1|NA
CASSLRTGNYGYTF
TGTGCCAGCAGTTTAAGGACAGGCAACTATGGCTACACCTTC
>TRBJ2-5|TRBV30|NA|NA
CAWIGGSQTQYF
TGTGCCTGGATTGGGGGCAGCCAGACCCAGTACTTC
>TRBJ1-2|TRBV6-6|NA|NA
CASSYSAGAGGYTF
TGTGCCAGCAGTTACTCCGCAGGGGCCGGAGGCTACACCTTC
>TRBJ1-2|TRBV6-5|NA|NA
CASSYSTGGYGYTF
TGTGCCAGCAGTTACTCGACCGGGGGCTATGGCTACACCTTC
>TRBJ1-1|TRBV5-1|NA|NA
CASGASADTEAFF
TGCGCCAGCGGGGCATCGGCCGACACTGAAGCTTTCTTT
>TRBJ1-6|TRBV7-2|NA|NA
CASSPRQVSSPLHF
TGTGCCAGCAGCCCCCGACAGGTCTCCTCACCCCTCCACTTT
>TRBJ2-2|TRBV6-4|NA|once
CASRPTIHGSLFF
TGTGCCAGCAGGCCGACAATTCATGGGTCGCTGTTTTTT
>TRBJ1-4|TRBV19|NA|NA
CASSSVQREKLFF
TGTGCCAGTAGTAGCGTCCAGCGGGAAAAACTGTTTTTT
>TRBJ2-1|TRBV5-4|TRBD2|NA
CASSLGTSGTYNEQFF
TGTGCCAGCAGCTTGGGTACTAGCGGAACTTACAATGAGCAGTTCTTC
>TRBJ2-7|TRBV5-1|TRBD2|NA
CASSLVAGFYEQYF
TGCGCCAGCAGCTTGGTAGCGGGTTTCTACGAGCAGTACTTC
>TRBJ2-2|TRBV6-1|TRBD1|NA
CASSVDRVNTGELFF
TGTGCCAGCAGTGTCGACAGGGTTAACACCGGGGAGCTGTTTTTT
>TRBJ1-1|TRBV7-9|NA|few
CASSLGGWSGTTEAFF
TGTGCCAGCAGCTTAGGGGGTTGGTCAGGGACTACTGAAGCTTTCTTT
>TRBJ2-5|TRBV6-6|NA|NA
CASSYSGYETQYF
TGTGCCAGCAGTTATTCAGGGTACGAGACCCAGTACTTC
>TRBJ2-2|TRBV28|NA|NA
CASSSGAANTGELFF
TGTGCCAGCAGTTCTGGGGCGGCGAACACCGGGGAGCTGTTTTTT
>TRBJ1-2|TRBV5-1|NA|once
CASSLTPSNGYTF
TGCGCCAGCAGCCTTACACCAAGTAATGGCTACACCTTC
>TRBJ2-7|TRBV28|NA|NA
CASSLGQAFTSTYF
TGTGCCAGCAGTTTAGGGCAGGCCTTTACGAGCACGTACTTC
>TRBJ1-5|TRBV19|NA|NA
CAGFLTGSYSNQPQHF
TGTGCCGGATTTCTAACAGGGAGCTATAGCAATCAGCCCCAGCATTTT
>TRBJ2-3|TRBV4-1|TRBD1|NA
CASSQTDRGTDTQYF
TGCGCCAGCAGCCAAACAGACAGGGGCACAGATACGCAGTATTTT
>TRBJ2-7|TRBV2|NA|once
CASSARVGHEQYF
TGTGCCAGCAGTGCCAGGGTCGGCCACGAGCAGTACTTC
>TRBJ1-1|TRBV28|NA|NA
CASTATGKNTEAFF
TGTGCCAGCACCGCGACAGGCAAGAACACTGAAGCTTTCTTT
>TRBJ2-3|TRBV19|NA|few
CASSPPQDNTDTQYF
TGTGCCAGTAGTCCCCCCCAGGACAACACAGATACGCAGTATTTT
>TRBJ2-5|TRBV11-3|NA|once
CASSSRLATKTQYF
TGTGCCAGCAGCAGTAGGCTAGCGACAAAGACCCAGTACTTC
>TRBJ2-2|TRBV27|NA|NA
CASSLGRITGELFF
TGTGCCAGCAGTTTAGGCCGAATCACCGGGGAGCTGTTTTTT
>TRBJ2-7|TRBV7-9|TRBD1|NA
CASSLGSSGQGYEQYF
TGTGCCAGCAGCTTAGGAAGCTCGGGACAGGGGTACGAGCAGTACTTC
>TRBJ2-7|TRBV19|NA|once
CASSGRNFGEQYF
TGTGCCAGTAGTGGAAGGAACTTCGGGGAGCAGTACTTC
>TRBJ1-2|TRBV29-1|NA|NA
CSVETPRVGSTF
TGCAGCGTTGAAACGCCCCGGGTAGGCAGCACCTTC
>TRBJ2-7|TRBV7-6|NA|few
CASSLRQGRDYEQYF
TGTGCCAGCAGCTTGAGACAGGGGAGGGACTACGAGCAGTACTTC
>TRBJ1-1|TRBV7-9|TRBD1|NA
CASGRTGQYTEAFF
TGTGCCAGCGGCCGGACAGGGCAGTACACTGAAGCTTTCTTT
>TRBJ2-7|TRBV4-2|TRBD1|few
CASSQERTGDREQYF
TGTGCCAGCAGCCAAGAGCGGACAGGGGACCGCGAGCAGTACTTC
>TRBJ2-3|TRBV4-3|TRBD2|NA
CASSQDGLAGGRDTQYF
TGCGCCAGCAGCCAAGATGGTCTAGCGGGAGGAAGAGATACGCAGTATTTT
>TRBJ1-2|TRBV10-2|NA|few
CARVDTKLPESLNYGYTF
TGCGCCAGGGTTGACACCAAACTCCCCGAAAGTCTCAACTATGGCTACACCTTC
>TRBJ2-7|TRBV10-3|TRBD2|NA
CAISGGKPPTSEYSYEQYF
TGTGCCATCAGTGGAGGGAAGCCCCCTACTAGCGAGTACTCCTACGAGCAGTACTTC
>TRBJ1-5|TRBV19|NA|NA
CASSRRQGGNQPQHF
TGTGCCAGTAGTAGGCGGCAGGGAGGAAATCAGCCCCAGCATTTT
>TRBJ2-1|TRBV5-1|NA|once
CASSRPGNEQFF
TGCGCCAGCAGCCGACCGGGGAATGAGCAGTTCTTC
>TRBJ1-2|TRBV6-1|NA|NA
CASRTTNYGYTF
TGTGCCAGCAGAACAACTAACTATGGCTACACCTTC
>TRBJ2-5|TRBV28|NA|NA
CASSSPGQETQYF
TGTGCCAGCAGTTCGCCGGGGCAAGAGACCCAGTACTTC
>TRBJ2-3|TRBV19|NA|NA
CASNRRIRTGTYTDTQYF
TGTGCCAGTAACCGACGAATCCGTACCGGGACATACACAGATACGCAGTATTTT
>TRBJ2-7|TRBV10-3|NA|NA
CAISDGGGLGGYEQYF
TGTGCCATCAGTGATGGCGGAGGCCTTGGAGGCTACGAGCAGTACTTC
>TRBJ1-1|TRBV5-1|TRBD1|NA
CASSWSRDRVGNTEAFF
TGCGCCAGCAGCTGGTCCCGGGACAGGGTCGGGAACACTGAAGCTTTCTTT
>TRBJ1-1|TRBV7-2|TRBD1|NA
CASSSSGGFTEAFF
TGTGCCAGCAGCTCCTCAGGGGGCTTTACTGAAGCTTTCTTT
>TRBJ2-1|TRBV2|NA|NA
CASTSVSYNEQFF
TGTGCCAGCACCTCCGTCTCCTACAATGAGCAGTTCTTC
>TRBJ1-5|TRBV28|NA|NA
CASTRGGAGNQPQHF
TGTGCCAGCACACGGGGGGGGGCTGGAAATCAGCCCCAGCATTTT
>TRBJ1-2|TRBV11-3|TRBD1|NA
CASSLNRGTGYGYTF
TGTGCCAGCAGCCTCAACAGGGGTACGGGCTATGGCTACACCTTC
>TRBJ1-6|TRBV10-1|NA|NA
CASSETGYDNSPLHF
TGCGCCAGCAGTGAGACAGGGTACGATAATTCACCCCTCCACTTT
>TRBJ2-7|TRBV11-3|NA|NA
CASSPGLYEQYF
TGTGCCAGCAGCCCTGGACTCTACGAGCAGTACTTC
>TRBJ2-3|TRBV14|TRBD1|NA
CASSFRQGMDTQYF
TGTGCCAGCAGCTTCCGACAGGGGATGGATACGCAGTATTTT
>TRBJ1-1|TRBV28|NA|once
CASRPSGVKAFF
TGTGCCAGCAGGCCCTCAGGGGTTAAAGCTTTCTTT
>TRBJ1-4|TRBV18|NA|NA
CASSPAVPSTNEKLFF
TGTGCCAGCTCACCGGCGGTTCCATCAACTAATGAAAAACTGTTTTTT
>TRBJ2-3|TRBV6-5|NA|NA
CASSRTGTITDTQYF
TGTGCCAGCAGTCGTACAGGGACCATCACAGATACGCAGTATTTT